These T cell receptor beta chains were read from a single sample in a study of blood T cell repertoires in COVID-19. The assay was immunoSEQ multiplex PCR, and TCRdb's table has in-frame clones only and misses some. This table holds tens of thousands of clones, 86% found once. Sequencing was performed on peripheral blood. All receptors come from a man over 45 with active or convalescent COVID-19. The CDR3 runs from the conserved cysteine through the conserved F or W. D genes are given only for firm matches. Size is omitted from some rows. Given values are once, few, many or a class for expanded clones.

V gene	D gene	J gene	clone size	CDR3 DNA	CDR3 protein
TRBV1	NA	TRBJ2-7	NA	TGCACCAGCAGCCAAGGTTTAGGCGGGAGGTCCTACGAGCAGTACTTC	CTSSQGLGGRSYEQYF
TRBV28	NA	TRBJ2-7	NA	TGTGCCAGCGGTACCCCCAGCGGCTCCTACGAGCAGTACTTC	CASGTPSGSYEQYF
TRBV5-4	TRBD2	TRBJ2-1	NA	TGTGCCAGCAGCAAACGGACTAGCGGATTCTACAATGAGCAGTTCTTC	CASSKRTSGFYNEQFF
TRBV10-1	NA	TRBJ1-2	NA	TGCGCCAGCAGTGGGGACCAGGGGCGAAAAGAAGGAGGCTACACCTTC	CASSGDQGRKEGGYTF
TRBV6-2/TRBV6-3	NA	TRBJ2-1	NA	TGTGCCAGCAGTAGGGGATCCGGCTCCTACAATGAGCAGTTCTTC	CASSRGSGSYNEQFF
TRBV6-5	NA	TRBJ1-4	NA	TGTGCCAGCGCCCCCCGACAGGCTAATGAAAAACTGTTTTTT	CASAPRQANEKLFF
TRBV6-5	TRBD1	TRBJ2-3	NA	TGTGCCAGCAACAAATACAGGGGATCCACAGATACGCAGTATTTT	CASNKYRGSTDTQYF
TRBV27	NA	TRBJ1-5	once	TGTGCCAGCAGTTTGAAGGGGGACAATCAGCCCCAGCATTTT	CASSLKGDNQPQHF
TRBV19	NA	TRBJ2-7	NA	TGTGCCAGTAGTAAAACAGACCTTTCCTACGAGCAGTACTTC	CASSKTDLSYEQYF
TRBV5-1	NA	TRBJ2-6	NA	TGCGCCAGCAGCTTGGCAGGGGTTCTCTCTGGGGCCAACGTCCTGACTTTC	CASSLAGVLSGANVLTF
TRBV7-8	TRBD2	TRBJ2-5	NA	TGTGCCAGCAGCTTAGTCAGTCTAGCGGGGGCCGGAGTCGCCCAGTACTTC	CASSLVSLAGAGVAQYF
TRBV28	TRBD1	TRBJ2-4	NA	TGTGCCAGCGAGTCGGGACAGATCAAAAACATTCAGTACTTC	CASESGQIKNIQYF
TRBV11-2	NA	TRBJ2-7	NA	TGTGCCAGCAGTCCCTCCCTGCGGCAGTACTTC	CASSPSLRQYF
TRBV2	NA	TRBJ1-5	NA	TGTGCCAGCAGTGGGGGGGACAGCAATCAGCCCCAGCATTTT	CASSGGDSNQPQHF
TRBV6-6	NA	TRBJ1-1	NA	TGTGCCAGCAGTTACCAGGGCCCGAACACTGAAGCTTTCTTT	CASSYQGPNTEAFF